The source of this TCR beta chain is a study of T cell responses to AZD1222 COVID-19 vaccine. Study-level background: Second-dose intervals near 4 or 12 weeks were combined.

This clone came up once. Its antigen remains unidentified. Other nucleotide sequences in the sample specify the same CDR3. Trimming removed 2 bases from V and 1 base from J, with 8 bases in between. Germline values: CDR1 GTSNPN, CDR2 SVGIG (reference sequence). The CDR3 has 13 amino acids. Using immunoSEQ multiplex PCR, the repertoire was profiled, and TCRdb retains in-frame clones only, with some absent. The table shows roughly 120,000 clones, with 91% occurring only once. Points from the study as a whole: In the spike-specific TCR repertoire, nearly half reportedly target unmutated variant regions.

The sample here was peripheral blood, taken on day 0 of AZD1222 vaccination. This TCR was recovered from an adult in good health. This chain links TRBV30 with TRBJ1-1; D may be TRBD1 (5 bases). The CDR3 is CAWSPQGNTEAFF. CDR3 nucleotide sequence: TGTGCCTGGAGTCCTCAGGGGAACACTGAAGCTTTCTTT.